One sample yielded the 21 T cell receptor beta chains listed below, sequenced in a study of T-cell memory formation after mild COVID-19. TCRdb analysed the 5' RACE reads with MiXCR anew, one entry per CDR3 protein. The sample lists about 290,000 distinct CDR3 sequences; 15% to 20% were seen once. The sequencing sample was made of PBMCs or a T cell subset sorted from them (not recorded which). The origin of the receptors is a man aged 18 to 29 who had mild COVID-19 (a few samples of this study predate the infection). Cell type and time point are not known.

There are a few counts of this clonotype. The chain has TRBV6-2 or TRBV6-3 and TRBJ2-5; 12 bases map to TRBD1. The CDR3 runs 17 residues. Germline lookup yields CDR1 MNHEY and CDR2 SVGEGT. The trim removed 6 bases at V and 5 bases at J, leaving 13 bases unmatched. CDR3 residues: CASSRRDGTGGRETQYF. In DNA form, the CDR3 reads TGTGCCAGCAGCAGAAGAGACGGGACAGGGGGCAGGGAGACCCAGTACTTC.

This clonotype was counted only a few times. The chain combines TRBV20-1 with TRBJ2-7; perhaps TRBD2 as D (6 bases). V lost 0 bases and J lost 2, with 14 bases in between. Germline-derived CDR1 and CDR2 are DFQATT and SNEGSKA (reference sequence). The CDR3 is 15 amino acids. CDR3 DNA: TGCAGTGCTAGAGACCCTTCGGCGGGAACCTACGAGCAGTACTTC. It specifies CSARDPSAGTYEQYF.

This clonotype was seen at least ten times. A junction boundary mismatches the germline segment, possibly from a read error. The CDR3 sequence: CASRLRMNTGELFF. CDR3 DNA: TGTGCCAGCCGCTTACGTATGAACACCGGGGAGCTGTTTTTT. The chain has TRBV7-3 and TRBJ2-2; no clear D. The CDR3 sequence is 14 residues long. Germline CDR1 SGHTA, CDR2 FQGTGA.

This clonotype was counted between two and nine times. The V call is TRBV7-3, the J call TRBJ2-2; D unresolved. Between the trimmed V and J ends, which lost 3 bases and 4 bases, there was a span of 6 bases. Germline CDR1 reads SGHTA; CDR2 reads FQGTGA. This CDR3 contains 13 residues. The CDR3 DNA is TGTGCCAGCAGCTTTAGAATCACCGGGGAGCTGTTTTTT. This translates into CASSFRITGELFF.

V gene TRBV5-1 combines with J gene TRBJ2-3; D call uncertain. There are 15 residues in the CDR3. V lost 4 bases to trimming and J lost 0 bases, with 12 bases between them. The germline V gene encodes CDR1 SGHRS and CDR2 YFSETQ. Here the CDR3 reads CASSRSSTSTDTQYF. In DNA form, the CDR3 reads TGCGCCAGCAGCCGGAGTTCCACTAGCACAGATACGCAGTATTTT.

The chain is built from TRBV7-6 and TRBJ2-1; possibly TRBD1 or TRBD2 for D (5 bases each). CDR1 and CDR2 from the germline V gene are SGHVS and FNYEAQ. The V and J ends lost 1 base and 8 bases respectively, with 15 bases between them. The CDR3 runs 15 residues. Here the CDR3 DNA reads TGTGCCAGCAGCTTAGTGCTGGGGGTTGTAGATGAGCAGTTCTTC. Amino acid sequence: CASSLVLGVVDEQFF.

This chain joins TRBV7-9 and TRBJ1-2; D gene ambiguous. Trimming cost V 1 base and J 5 bases, with 14 bases left between them. Per germline, CDR1 SEHNR and CDR2 FQNEAQ (reference sequence). The CDR3 is 15 amino acids. DNA of the CDR3: TGTGCCAGCAGCTTAGTTGGGCCCATGGAATATGGCTACACCTTC. This gives the protein CASSLVGPMEYGYTF.

CDR3 amino acids: CATAGTGVFVPTTDTQYF. CDR3 coding DNA: TGTGCCACAGCCGGGACAGGGGTCTTTGTCCCCACTACAGATACGCAGTATTTT. V gene TRBV19 combines with J gene TRBJ2-3; 10 bases match TRBD1. The CDR3 has 18 amino acids. Germline V CDR1 and CDR2: LNHDA, SQIVND (reference sequence). J was trimmed by 3 bases and V by 10 bases; bases with no gene match: 19.

This clonotype was picked up a small number of times. The chain is built from TRBV7-6 and TRBJ2-3; D is possibly TRBD1 (6 bases). This CDR3 comprises 15 residues. With 5 bases removed from V and 6 bases from J, the gap between germline ends came to 18 bases. Germline CDR1 and CDR2: SGHVS and FNYEAQ. As DNA, the CDR3 is TGTGCCAGCAGCCAAGCAGGGGCCATTCACGATACGCAGTATTTT. Translated: CASSQAGAIHDTQYF.

V gene TRBV28 combines with J gene TRBJ2-7; TRBD1 agrees at 9 bases. This CDR3 region has 13 residues. Trimming took 5 bases from V and 5 from J; bases not matched to a gene: 4. From germline, CDR1 is MDHEN and CDR2 SYDVKM. The CDR3 sequence is CASSGTGLDEQYV. In DNA form, the CDR3 reads TGTGCCAGCAGTGGGACAGGGCTCGACGAGCAGTACGTC.

This clonotype has a handful of counts. This chain uses TRBV25-1 with TRBJ2-7, with a tentative D call TRBD1 (6 bases). Trimming took 7 bases from V and 2 from J, leaving 18 bases between them. The germline V gene has CDR1 MGHDK and CDR2 SYGVNS. This CDR3 contains 15 residues. This chain's CDR3 is CASNRVWGLTYEQYF. The CDR3 nucleotides read TGTGCCAGCAACCGCGTGTGGGGGCTAACCTACGAGCAGTACTTC.

The V and J genes are TRBV7-9 and TRBJ2-3; D is unclear. The CDR3 has 13 amino acids. In germline, CDR1 is SEHNR, CDR2 FQNEAQ (reference sequence). V lost 5 bases to trimming and J lost 4 bases, with 10 bases between them. The CDR3 coding sequence is TGTGCCAGCAGCCACGCGAAGCCAGATACGCAGTATTTT. Amino acids: CASSHAKPDTQYF.

The V gene is TRBV18, the J gene TRBJ1-2; possibly TRBD1 for D (5 bases). Germline assignment: CDR1 KGHSH and CDR2 LQKENI. The V gene lost 3 bases and the J gene lost 7 bases, with 12 bases spanning the gap. This CDR3 spans 13 amino acids. As DNA, the CDR3 is TGTGCCAGCTCACCGGGGGATATATTTGGCTACACCTTC. Amino acids: CASSPGDIFGYTF.

The genes are TRBV28 and TRBJ2-2; D gene uncertain. The V and J ends lost 2 bases and 7 bases respectively, with 5 bases between them. From germline, CDR1 is MDHEN and CDR2 SYDVKM. CDR3 length: 12 residues. The CDR3 region is CASSLLGGELFF. The CDR3 nucleotides read TGTGCCAGCAGTTTACTTGGCGGGGAGCTGTTTTTT.

This clonotype appeared a few times. This chain joins TRBV7-3 and TRBJ1-2; D uncertain. The germline V gene encodes CDR1 SGHTA and CDR2 FQGTGA. The CDR3 is 11 amino acids. V was trimmed by 5 bases and J by 4 bases, leaving 5 bases between them. Written as DNA, the CDR3 is TGTGCCAGCAGCGATGGCTATGGCTACACCTTC. It codes for CASSDGYGYTF.

This clonotype was seen just once. The chain employs TRBV6-5 and TRBJ2-2; D is unclear. The V end lost 0 bases, the J end lost 6 bases, and 5 bases lay between the germline ends. The length of the CDR3 is 13 residues. Germline assignment: CDR1 MNHEY and CDR2 SVGAGI. The CDR3 DNA reads as TGTGCCAGCAGTTACTCCTGGGCCGGGGAGCTGTTTTTT. It translates to CASSYSWAGELFF.

The V and J genes are TRBV11-2 and TRBJ2-2, with unresolved D. There are 13 residues in the CDR3. CDR1 is SGHAT and CDR2 is FQNNGV in the germline V gene. Trimming removed 6 bases from V and 1 base from J, with 6 bases in between. The CDR3 DNA follows: TGTGCCAGCAGGAGACAGAACACCGGGGAGCTGTTTTTT. Translating gives CASRRQNTGELFF. Together with reference TRBV11-2 and TRBJ2-2, the CDR3 gives the full variable domain: EAGVAQSPRYKIIEKRQSVAFWCNPISGHATLYWYQQILGQGPKLLIQFQNNGVVDDSQLPKDRFSAERLKGVDSTLKIQPAKLEDSAVYLCASRRQNTGELFFGEGSRLTVL.

This clonotype occurred a few times. This chain uses TRBV20-1 with TRBJ2-1; D tentatively fits TRBD1 or TRBD2 (5 bases each). This CDR3 comprises 14 residues. V lost 5 bases and J 4 bases, leaving 15 bases between the germline ends. Per germline, CDR1 DFQATT and CDR2 SNEGSKA (reference sequence). In DNA, the CDR3 is TGCAGTGCTGACTCCGGGACCACATACAATGAGCAGTTCTTC. Amino acids: CSADSGTTYNEQFF.

Only a few counts were recorded for this clonotype. This chain connects TRBV12-3 or TRBV12-4 to TRBJ1-6, with D possibly matching TRBD1 (6 bases). Trimming stripped 7 bases from V and 13 bases from J, with 17 bases between. The CDR3 runs to 13 residues. CDR3 loop: CASTREGGMPLHF. The CDR3 region has the DNA TGTGCCAGCACTAGAGAGGGGGGAATGCCCCTCCACTTT.

This clonotype was counted many times. The chain uses TRBV5-1 and TRBJ2-5, with D unresolved. Per germline, CDR1 SGHRS and CDR2 YFSETQ. V shed 7 bases and J shed 2 bases, with 15 bases lying between them. This CDR3 is built from 14 residues. The CDR3, as DNA: TGCGCCAGCTCCCTATACTATGCGCAAGAGACCCAGTACTTC. Translating gives CASSLYYAQETQYF.

The genes are TRBV20-1 and TRBJ2-5; D may match TRBD1 or TRBD2 (6 bases each). V was clipped by 5 bases and J by 7 bases, with 17 bases between them. CDR1 and CDR2 from the germline V gene are DFQATT and SNEGSKA (reference sequence). The CDR3 extends over 13 amino acids. DNA of the CDR3: TGCAGTGCTCCAGGGGATGGAGGGGGGACCCAGTACTTC. It codes for CSAPGDGGGTQYF.